The source of this T cell receptor beta chain is a study of OX40 agonist ivuxolimab in advanced cancers. Study-wide background: At 0.01 to 10 mg/kg, ivuxolimab was administered intravenously to patients every 2 weeks.

Findings of the study overall: Some nonresponders likewise displayed low normalized T-cell clonal expansion.

In germline, CDR1 is ENHRY, CDR2 SYGVKD. Trimming shortened V by 0 bases and J by 1 base, and 8 bases separated the two germline ends. This CDR3 has 15 amino acids. A note on this clone: Its matching antigen is unknown.

Assay used: immunoSEQ multiplex PCR; TCRdb lists only in-frame clones, some missing. The data show around 150,000 clones, 90% to 95% seen once. This sample comprised CD4+ or CD8+ T cells sorted from blood, obtained in a trial of the OX40 agonist ivuxolimab. The clonotype was recovered from an adult with an advanced solid tumor such as melanoma, head and neck, liver or kidney cancer. The chain combines TRBV10-3 with TRBJ2-3, with D maybe TRBD2 (5 bases). The CDR3 loop reads CAISESGVGTDTQYF. The CDR3 region has the DNA TGTGCCATCAGTGAGTCCGGGGTTGGCACAGATACGCAGTATTTT.